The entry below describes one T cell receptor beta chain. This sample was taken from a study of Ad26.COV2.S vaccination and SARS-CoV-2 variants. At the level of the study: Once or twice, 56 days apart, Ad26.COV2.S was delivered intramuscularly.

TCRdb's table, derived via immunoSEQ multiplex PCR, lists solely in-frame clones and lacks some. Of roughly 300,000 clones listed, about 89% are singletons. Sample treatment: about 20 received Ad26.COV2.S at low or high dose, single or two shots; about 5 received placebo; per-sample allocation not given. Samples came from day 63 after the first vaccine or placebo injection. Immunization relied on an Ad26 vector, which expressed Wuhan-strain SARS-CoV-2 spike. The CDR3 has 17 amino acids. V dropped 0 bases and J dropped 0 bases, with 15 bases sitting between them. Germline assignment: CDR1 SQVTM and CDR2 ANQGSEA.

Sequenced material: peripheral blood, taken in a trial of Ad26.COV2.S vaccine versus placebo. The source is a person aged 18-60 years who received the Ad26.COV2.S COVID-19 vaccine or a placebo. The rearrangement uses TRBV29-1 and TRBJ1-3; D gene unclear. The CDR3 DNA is TGCAGCGTTGAAGATTTGGAAGAACGTTACTCTGGAAACACCATATATTTT. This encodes CSVEDLEERYSGNTIYF.